What follows is one TCR beta chain and its context. V trimming: 0 bases; J trimming: 5 bases; junction bases outside the gene matches: 9. This CDR3 has 18 residues. Looked up from germline, CDR1 is SGDLS and CDR2 is YYNGEE. Profiled with immunoSEQ multiplex PCR; TCRdb holds only in-frame clones, not every one. Of about 610,000 clones in the sample, around 87% are singletons; the top ten hold roughly 0.0097%. The source of the sample is a study of shared T cell receptors in the human thymus. The same data also went into a second study, on human thymus T cells. As reported in that work: Donors were healthy Finnish babies undergoing corrective operations for congenital heart defects. The source of the thymus tissue was resections taken during corrective heart surgery. V and J genes seemed to be used with bias in thymic and blood repertoires. Unrelated individuals reportedly shared highly overlapping thymic TCR repertoires.

The chain links TRBV9 to TRBJ2-5; 14 bases line up with TRBD2. Sequenced input: thymocytes. This sequence originates from a boy under two years old with a congenital heart defect. CDR3 region: CASSVAGGLAGDWETQYF. In nucleotides, the CDR3 is TGTGCCAGCAGCGTAGCTGGGGGACTAGCGGGAGACTGGGAGACCCAGTACTTC.